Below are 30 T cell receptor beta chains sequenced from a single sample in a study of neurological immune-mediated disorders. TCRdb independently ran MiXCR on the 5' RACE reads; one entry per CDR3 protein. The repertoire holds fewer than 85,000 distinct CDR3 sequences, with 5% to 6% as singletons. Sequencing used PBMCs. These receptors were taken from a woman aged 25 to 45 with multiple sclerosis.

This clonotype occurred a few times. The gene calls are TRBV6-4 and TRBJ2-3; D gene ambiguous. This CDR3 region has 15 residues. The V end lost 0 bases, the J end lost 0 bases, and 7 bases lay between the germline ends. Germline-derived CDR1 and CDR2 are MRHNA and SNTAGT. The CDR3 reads CASSDSSSSTDTQYF. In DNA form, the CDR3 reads TGTGCCAGCAGTGACTCTAGCTCTAGCACAGATACGCAGTATTTT.

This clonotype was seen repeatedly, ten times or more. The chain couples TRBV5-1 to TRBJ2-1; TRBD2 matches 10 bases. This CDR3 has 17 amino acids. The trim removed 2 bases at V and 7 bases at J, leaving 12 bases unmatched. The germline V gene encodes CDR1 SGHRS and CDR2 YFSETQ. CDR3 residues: CASSFDPTSGKGNEQFF. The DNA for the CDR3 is TGCGCCAGCAGCTTCGACCCCACTAGCGGGAAGGGGAATGAGCAGTTCTTC.

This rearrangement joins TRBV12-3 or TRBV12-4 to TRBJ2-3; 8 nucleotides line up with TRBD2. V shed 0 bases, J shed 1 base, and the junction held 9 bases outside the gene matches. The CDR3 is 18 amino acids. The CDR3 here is CASSLAPRGGRGTDTQYF. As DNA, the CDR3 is TGTGCCAGCAGTTTAGCGCCCCGGGGGGGCCGAGGCACAGATACGCAGTATTTT.

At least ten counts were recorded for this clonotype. The CDR3 region has the DNA TGCAGTGCAGGCCTCGGAGGAGCCAAAAACATTCAGTACTTC. It is translated as CSAGLGGAKNIQYF. The chain employs TRBV20-1 and TRBJ2-4, with D maybe TRBD2 (5 bases). The CDR3 is 14 amino acids. V was pared by 6 bases and J by 0 bases, with 12 bases between. The germline V gene encodes CDR1 DFQATT and CDR2 SNEGSKA (reference sequence).

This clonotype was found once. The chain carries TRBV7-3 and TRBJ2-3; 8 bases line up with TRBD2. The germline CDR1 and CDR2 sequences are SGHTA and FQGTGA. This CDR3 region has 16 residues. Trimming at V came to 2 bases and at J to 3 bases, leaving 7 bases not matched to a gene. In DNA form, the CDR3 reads TGTGCCAGCAGCTTAGCGGGGGGTACATTTACAGATACGCAGTATTTT. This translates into CASSLAGGTFTDTQYF.

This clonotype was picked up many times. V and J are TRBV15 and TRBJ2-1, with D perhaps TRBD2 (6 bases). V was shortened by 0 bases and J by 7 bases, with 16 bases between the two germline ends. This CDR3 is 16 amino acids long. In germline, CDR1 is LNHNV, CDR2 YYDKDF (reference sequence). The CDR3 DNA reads TGTGCCACCAGCAGAGAACGTCGCGGGAAAGAGAATGAGCAGTTCTTC. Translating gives CATSRERRGKENEQFF. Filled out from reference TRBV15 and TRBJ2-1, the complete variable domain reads DAMVIQNPRYQVTQFGKPVTLSCSQTLNHNVMYWYQQKSSQAPKLLFHYYDKDFNNEADTPDNFQSRRPNTSFCFLDIRSPGLGDTAMYLCATSRERRGKENEQFFGPGTRLTVL.

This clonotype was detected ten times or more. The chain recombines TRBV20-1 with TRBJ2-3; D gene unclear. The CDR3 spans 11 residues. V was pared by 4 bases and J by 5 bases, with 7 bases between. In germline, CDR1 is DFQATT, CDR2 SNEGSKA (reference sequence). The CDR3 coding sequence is TGCAGTGCTACCGAGCGAGATACGCAGTATTTT. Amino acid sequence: CSATERDTQYF.

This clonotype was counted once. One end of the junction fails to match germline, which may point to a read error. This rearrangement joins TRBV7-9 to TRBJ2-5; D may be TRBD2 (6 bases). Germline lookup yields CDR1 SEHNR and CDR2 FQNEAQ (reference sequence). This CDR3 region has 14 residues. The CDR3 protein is CASSYVGGQETKYF. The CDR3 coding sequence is TGTGCCAGCAGCTACGTAGGAGGGCAAGAGACCAAGTACTTC.

CDR3 region: CASSLTRFLNTEAFF. CDR3 DNA: TGTGCCAGCAGTTTAACGCGGTTCCTGAACACTGAAGCTTTCTTT. This chain connects TRBV12-3 or TRBV12-4 to TRBJ1-1; D gene unclear. Trimming left V 2 bases short and J 0 bases short, with 10 bases between. The CDR3 length is 15 residues.

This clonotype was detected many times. CDR3 coding DNA: TGTGCCAGCAGTGAACTAGAAGGCAATGAGCAGTTCTTC. It yields the protein CASSELEGNEQFF. The J gene is TRBJ2-1, the V gene TRBV2; the D is unclear. CDR3 length: 13 amino acids. Germline-derived CDR1 and CDR2 are SNHLY and FYNNEI. V shed 2 bases and J shed 6 bases, with 8 bases lying between them.

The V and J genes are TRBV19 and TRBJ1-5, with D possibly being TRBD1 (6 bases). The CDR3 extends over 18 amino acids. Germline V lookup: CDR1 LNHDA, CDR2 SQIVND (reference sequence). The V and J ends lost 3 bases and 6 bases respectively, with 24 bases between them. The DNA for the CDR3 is TGTGCCAGTAGTATTCGGAGGGCCTCGGGGGCCAGGCCTCAGCCCCAGCATTTT. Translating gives CASSIRRASGARPQPQHF.

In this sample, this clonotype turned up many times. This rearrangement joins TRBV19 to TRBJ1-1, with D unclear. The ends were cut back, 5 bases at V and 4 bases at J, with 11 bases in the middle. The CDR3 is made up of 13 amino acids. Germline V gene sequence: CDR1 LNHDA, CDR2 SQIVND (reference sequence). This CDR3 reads CASSPDWGTEAFF. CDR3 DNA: TGTGCCAGTAGTCCGGACTGGGGCACTGAAGCTTTCTTT. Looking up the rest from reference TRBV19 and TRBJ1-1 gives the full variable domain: DGGITQSPKYLFRKEGQNVTLSCEQNLNHDAMYWYRQDPGQGLRLIYYSQIVNDFQKGDIAEGYSVSREKKESFPLTVTSAQKNPTAFYLCASSPDWGTEAFFGQGTRLTVV.

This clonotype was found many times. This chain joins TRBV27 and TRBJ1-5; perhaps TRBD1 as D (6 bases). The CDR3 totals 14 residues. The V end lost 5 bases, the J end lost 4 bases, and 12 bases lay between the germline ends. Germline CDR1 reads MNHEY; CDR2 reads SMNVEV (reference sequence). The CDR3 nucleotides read TGTGCCAGCAGTCGGGAGGGGGGGAATCAGCCCCAGCATTTT. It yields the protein CASSREGGNQPQHF.

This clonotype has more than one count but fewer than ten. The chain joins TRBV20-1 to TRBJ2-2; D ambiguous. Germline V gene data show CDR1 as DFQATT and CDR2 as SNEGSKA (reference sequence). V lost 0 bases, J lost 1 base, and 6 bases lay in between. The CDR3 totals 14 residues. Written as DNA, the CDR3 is TGCAGTGCTAGAGATCCCAGGAACACCGGGGAGCTGTTTTTT. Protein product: CSARDPRNTGELFF.

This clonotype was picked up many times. The CDR3 here is CASSATSGYNEQFF. CDR3 sequence (DNA): TGTGCCAGCAGTGCGACTAGCGGCTACAATGAGCAGTTCTTC. This chain connects TRBV25-1 to TRBJ2-1; 9 nucleotides match TRBD2. CDR1 MGHDK and CDR2 SYGVNS come from the germline V gene. CDR3 length equals 14 residues. The ends lost 4 bases at V and 3 bases at J; junction bases unmatched: 1.

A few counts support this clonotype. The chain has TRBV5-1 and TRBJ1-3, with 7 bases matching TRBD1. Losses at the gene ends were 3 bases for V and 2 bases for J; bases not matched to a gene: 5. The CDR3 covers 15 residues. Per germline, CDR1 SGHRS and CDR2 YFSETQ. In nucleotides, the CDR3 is TGCGCCAGCAGCTCCCTGGGACAGCCTGGAAACACCATATATTTT. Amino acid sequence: CASSSLGQPGNTIYF.

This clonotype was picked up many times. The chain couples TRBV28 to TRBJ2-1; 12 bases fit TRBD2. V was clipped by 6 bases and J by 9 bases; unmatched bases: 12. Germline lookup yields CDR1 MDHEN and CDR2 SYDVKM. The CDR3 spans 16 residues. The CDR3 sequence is CASSWGLAGRLPEQFF. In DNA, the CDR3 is TGTGCCAGCAGCTGGGGACTAGCGGGCAGGCTTCCTGAGCAGTTCTTC.

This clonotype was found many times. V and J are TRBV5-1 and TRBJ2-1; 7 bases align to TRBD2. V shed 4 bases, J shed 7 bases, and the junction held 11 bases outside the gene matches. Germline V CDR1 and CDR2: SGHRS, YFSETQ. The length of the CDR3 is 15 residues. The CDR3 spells CASSPQGMRENEQFF. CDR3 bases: TGCGCCAGCAGCCCTCAAGGGATGCGGGAGAATGAGCAGTTCTTC.

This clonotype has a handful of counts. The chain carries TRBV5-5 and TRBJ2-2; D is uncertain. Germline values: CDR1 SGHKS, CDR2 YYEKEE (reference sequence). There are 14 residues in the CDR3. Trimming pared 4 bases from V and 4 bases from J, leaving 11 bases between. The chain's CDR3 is CASSPAVSTGELFF. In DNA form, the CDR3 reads TGTGCCAGCAGCCCCGCGGTCTCCACCGGGGAGCTGTTTTTT.

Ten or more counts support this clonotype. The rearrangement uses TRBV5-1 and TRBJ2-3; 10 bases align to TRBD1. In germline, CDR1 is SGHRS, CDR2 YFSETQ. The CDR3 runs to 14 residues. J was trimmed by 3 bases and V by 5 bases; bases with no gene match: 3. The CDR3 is CASSGTGVTDTQYF. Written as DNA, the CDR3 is TGCGCCAGCAGTGGGACAGGGGTTACAGATACGCAGTATTTT.

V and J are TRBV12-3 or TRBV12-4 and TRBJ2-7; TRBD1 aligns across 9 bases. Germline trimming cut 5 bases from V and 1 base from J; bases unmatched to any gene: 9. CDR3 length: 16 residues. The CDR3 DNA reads TGTGCCAGCAGTCGGCGGGGACAGGGCTCTTCCTACGAGCAGTACTTC. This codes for CASSRRGQGSSYEQYF.

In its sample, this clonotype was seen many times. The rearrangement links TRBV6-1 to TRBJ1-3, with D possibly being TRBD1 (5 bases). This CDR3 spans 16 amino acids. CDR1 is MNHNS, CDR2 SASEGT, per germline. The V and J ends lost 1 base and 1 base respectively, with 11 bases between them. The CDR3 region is CASSEEEGRSGNTIYF. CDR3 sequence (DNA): TGTGCCAGCAGTGAAGAGGAGGGACGGTCTGGAAACACCATATATTTT.

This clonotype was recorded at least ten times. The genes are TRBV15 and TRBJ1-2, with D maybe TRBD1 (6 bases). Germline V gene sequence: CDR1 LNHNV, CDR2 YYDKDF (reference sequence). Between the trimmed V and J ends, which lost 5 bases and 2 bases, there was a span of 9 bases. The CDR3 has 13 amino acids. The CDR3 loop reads CATSGQNNYGYTF. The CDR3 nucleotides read TGTGCCACCAGCGGACAGAACAACTATGGCTACACCTTC.

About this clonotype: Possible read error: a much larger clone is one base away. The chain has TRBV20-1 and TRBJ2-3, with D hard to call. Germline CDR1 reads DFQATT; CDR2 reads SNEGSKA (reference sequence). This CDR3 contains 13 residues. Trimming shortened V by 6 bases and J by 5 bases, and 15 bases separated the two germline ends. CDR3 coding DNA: TGCAGTGCCTTGTACCATGGCATAGATACGCAGTATTTT. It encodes CSALYHGIDTQYF.

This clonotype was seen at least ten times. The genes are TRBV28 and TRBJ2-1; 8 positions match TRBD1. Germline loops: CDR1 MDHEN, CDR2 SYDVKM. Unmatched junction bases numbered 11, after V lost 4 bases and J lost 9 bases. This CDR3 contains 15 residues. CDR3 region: CASSSYNRGSAEQFF. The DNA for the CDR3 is TGTGCCAGCAGTTCATATAACAGGGGGAGCGCTGAGCAGTTCTTC.

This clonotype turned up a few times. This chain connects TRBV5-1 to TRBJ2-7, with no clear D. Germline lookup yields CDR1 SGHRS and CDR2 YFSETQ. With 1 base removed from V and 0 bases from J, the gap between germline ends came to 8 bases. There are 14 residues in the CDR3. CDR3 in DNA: TGCGCCAGCAGCTTGAAAGTTGCCTCCTACGAGCAGTACTTC. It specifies CASSLKVASYEQYF. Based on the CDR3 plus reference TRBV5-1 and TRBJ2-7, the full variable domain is KAGVTQTPRYLIKTRGQQVTLSCSPISGHRSVSWYQQTPGQGLQFLFEYFSETQRNKGNFPGRFSGRQFSNSRSEMNVSTLELGDSALYLCASSLKVASYEQYFGPGTRLTVT.

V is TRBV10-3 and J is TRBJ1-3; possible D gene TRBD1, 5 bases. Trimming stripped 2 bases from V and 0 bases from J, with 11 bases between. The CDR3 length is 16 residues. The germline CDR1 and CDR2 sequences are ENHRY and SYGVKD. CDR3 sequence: CAISERDQVSGNTIYF. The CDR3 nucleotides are TGTGCCATCAGTGAGAGGGACCAGGTCTCTGGAAACACCATATATTTT.

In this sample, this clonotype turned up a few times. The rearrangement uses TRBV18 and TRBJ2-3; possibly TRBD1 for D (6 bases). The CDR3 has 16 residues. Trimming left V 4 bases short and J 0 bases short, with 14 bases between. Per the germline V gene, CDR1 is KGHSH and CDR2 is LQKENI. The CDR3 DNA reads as TGTGCCAGCTCACTAAAACAGGGAACTAGCACAGATACGCAGTATTTT. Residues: CASSLKQGTSTDTQYF.

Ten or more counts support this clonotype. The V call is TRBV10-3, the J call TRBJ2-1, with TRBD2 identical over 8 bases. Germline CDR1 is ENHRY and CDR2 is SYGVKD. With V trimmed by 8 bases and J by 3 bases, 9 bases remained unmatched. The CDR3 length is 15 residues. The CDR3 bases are TGTGCCATCGCGGCGGGGGGTAACTACTACAATGAGCAGTTCTTC. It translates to CAIAAGGNYYNEQFF.

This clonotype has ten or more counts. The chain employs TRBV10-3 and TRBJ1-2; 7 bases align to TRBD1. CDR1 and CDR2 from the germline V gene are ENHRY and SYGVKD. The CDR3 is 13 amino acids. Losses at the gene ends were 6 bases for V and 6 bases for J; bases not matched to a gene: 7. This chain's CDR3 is CAIRLGQYDGYTF. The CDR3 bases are TGTGCCATCAGATTGGGACAGTACGATGGCTACACCTTC.